The 15 T cell receptor beta chains below were found in one sample sequenced in a study of response to subunit inactivated influenza vaccine. Each CDR3 protein is one row after TCRdb ran MiXCR on the RT-PCR reads. The data hold about 650,000 distinct CDR3 sequences, with 14% observed a single time. Here the sequenced sample was PBMCs from blood, taken about 14 days before vaccination. All receptors come from a middle-aged man who received an inactivated influenza vaccine.

This clonotype was observed a handful of times. The genes are TRBV7-2 and TRBJ2-5; tentative D call: TRBD2 (5 bases). V shed 5 bases and J shed 5 bases, with 18 bases lying between them. In germline, CDR1 is SGHTA, CDR2 FQGNSA. The length of the CDR3 is 15 residues. CDR3 protein: CASSGKVGPGETQYF. The CDR3 coding sequence is TGTGCCAGCAGCGGGAAAGTGGGCCCGGGGGAGACCCAGTACTTC.

This clonotype was seen more than once but under ten times. The chain couples TRBV10-3 to TRBJ2-4; D gene uncertain. The CDR3 length is 15 residues. With 0 bases removed from V and 0 bases from J, the gap between germline ends came to 6 bases. Per germline, CDR1 ENHRY and CDR2 SYGVKD. This chain's CDR3 is CAISESTRAKNIQYF. The CDR3 nucleotides read TGTGCCATCAGTGAGTCGACGAGAGCCAAAAACATTCAGTACTTC.

This clonotype showed up just a few times. The chain employs TRBV10-3 and TRBJ2-1, with unresolved D. The V gene's germline CDR1 is ENHRY and CDR2 SYGVKD. The CDR3 spans 14 residues. V shed 7 bases and J shed 1 base, with 11 bases lying between them. The CDR3 nucleotides read TGTGCCATCAAAAGCGAGAGGTCCTACAATGAGCAGTTCTTC. Translation gives CAIKSERSYNEQFF.

In its sample, this clonotype was seen many times. The rearrangement links TRBV3-1 to TRBJ2-1; D is possibly TRBD2 (5 bases). The CDR3 covers 15 residues. CDR1 and CDR2 from the germline V gene are LGHDT and YNNKEL (reference sequence). The V end lost 0 bases, the J end lost 4 bases, and 10 bases lay between the germline ends. Written as DNA, the CDR3 is TGTGCCAGCAGCCAAGATAATGGACTTTACAATGAGCAGTTCTTC. Translation gives CASSQDNGLYNEQFF.

This clonotype was recorded at least ten times. V gene TRBV6-5 combines with J gene TRBJ2-1; 8 bases map to TRBD1. CDR3 length equals 17 residues. Trimming cost V 3 bases and J 3 bases; bases outside gene matches: 10. Germline-derived CDR1 and CDR2 are MNHEY and SVGAGI. The DNA for the CDR3 is TGTGCCAGCAGTTATATAAGACAGGGGCCCGTCTACAATGAGCAGTTCTTC. Protein: CASSYIRQGPVYNEQFF.

The chain is built from TRBV5-1 and TRBJ2-4; no firm D call. V dropped 0 bases and J dropped 9 bases, with 19 bases sitting between them. The CDR3 has 16 residues. CDR1 is SGHRS and CDR2 is YFSETQ in the germline V gene. In DNA form, the CDR3 reads TGCGCCAGCAGCTTGGAATCCCGCAGCCAAGAAGCCATTCAGTACTTC. This translates into CASSLESRSQEAIQYF.

V and J are TRBV12-3 or TRBV12-4 and TRBJ2-1, with a possible D match to TRBD2 (6 bases). The CDR3 is 16 residues long. Trimming shortened V by 7 bases and J by 2 bases, and 18 bases separated the two germline ends. The CDR3 reads CASTLPGASAYNEQFF. The DNA of the CDR3 is TGTGCCAGCACACTTCCCGGCGCTAGCGCCTACAATGAGCAGTTCTTC.

This clonotype occurred a few times. The V and J genes are TRBV6-5 and TRBJ2-3; D could derive from TRBD1 or TRBD2 (5 bases each). The CDR3 covers 15 residues. V dropped 0 bases and J dropped 4 bases, with 11 bases sitting between them. Germline V gene data show CDR1 as MNHEY and CDR2 as SVGAGI. CDR3 residues: CASSYSTGAPDTQYF. CDR3 nucleotide sequence: TGTGCCAGCAGTTACTCGACCGGGGCACCAGATACGCAGTATTTT.

The gene calls are TRBV3-1 and TRBJ2-4; TRBD1 matches at 9 bases. CDR3 length equals 16 residues. V shed 3 bases, J shed 6 bases, and the junction held 9 bases outside the gene matches. CDR1 and CDR2 (germline): LGHDT, YNNKEL (reference sequence). The CDR3 spells CASSQGQGSFGNIQYF. The CDR3 bases are TGTGCCAGCAGCCAGGGACAGGGTTCTTTCGGAAACATTCAGTACTTC.

The J gene is TRBJ1-1, the V gene TRBV6-1, with TRBD1 matching over 7 bases. Germline assignment: CDR1 MNHNS and CDR2 SASEGT. The CDR3 runs 14 residues. The V and J ends lost 5 bases and 3 bases, in that order; junction bases with no gene match: 6. The CDR3 protein is CASSRDRLDTEAFF. The CDR3 nucleotides read TGTGCCAGCAGTAGGGACAGATTGGACACTGAAGCTTTCTTT.

This clonotype was seen more than once but under ten times. The genes are TRBV12-3 or TRBV12-4 and TRBJ2-3; D might be TRBD1 (5 bases). The length of the CDR3 is 14 residues. The germline V and J ends were trimmed by 7 bases and 2 bases, with 13 bases remaining between them. The DNA for the CDR3 is TGTGCCAGCACCCGGTTGGACACCACAGATACGCAGTATTTT. Its translation: CASTRLDTTDTQYF.

This clonotype occurred many times. The CDR3 DNA sequence: TGTGCCAGCAGTGAAAGGGGGGGATCCTACGAGCAGTACTTC. It encodes CASSERGGSYEQYF. The chain carries TRBV6-1 and TRBJ2-7; D is perhaps TRBD2 (7 bases). With 2 bases removed from V and 1 base from J, the gap between germline ends came to 9 bases. Germline CDR1 is MNHNS and CDR2 is SASEGT. The CDR3 runs to 14 residues.

In this sample, this clonotype turned up many times. This rearrangement joins TRBV29-1 to TRBJ2-2; possibly TRBD2 for D (5 bases). The length of the CDR3 is 11 residues. CDR1 and CDR2 from the germline V gene are SQVTM and ANQGSEA. V lost 6 bases and J 7 bases, leaving 9 bases between the germline ends. The CDR3 loop reads CSVGVHGELFF. The CDR3 nucleotides read TGCAGCGTGGGAGTTCACGGGGAGCTGTTTTTT.

This clonotype was seen a few times. CDR3 DNA: TGTGCCAGCAGCCTCGGGACTAGCGGGACCCACGAGCAGTACTTC. It translates to CASSLGTSGTHEQYF. The chain has TRBV9 and TRBJ2-7; TRBD2 matches 13 bases. Germline trimming cut 4 bases from V and 5 bases from J; bases unmatched to any gene: 6. This CDR3 contains 15 residues. The V gene's germline CDR1 is SGDLS and CDR2 YYNGEE.

This sequence joins TRBV9 and TRBJ2-7; TRBD2 aligns across 9 bases. The germline gives CDR1 SGDLS, CDR2 YYNGEE. The CDR3 has 16 amino acids. V lost 0 bases and J lost 2; bases outside the gene matches: 6. Here the CDR3 DNA reads TGTGCCAGCAGCGTAGGGGGGTCTAGCGGGACCTACGAGCAGTACTTC. Translating gives CASSVGGSSGTYEQYF.